This T cell receptor (beta chain) was sequenced in a study of T cells in Graves' hyperthyroidism and ophthalmopathy. Study overall: Peripheral blood was collected at initial diagnosis, before any treatment.

RNA transcripts gave rise to amplified TCR beta CDR3 regions. The HTBI set primed first-round TCR CDR3 RT-PCR. One entry per CDR3 protein, called by TCRdb with MiXCR from the multiplex PCR reads. The repertoire includes roughly 840,000 distinct CDR3 sequences, around 39% of them detected once, and 7.5% to 9.5% sits in the top ten. Germline lookup yields CDR1 LNHNV and CDR2 YYDKDF (reference sequence). Between the trimmed V and J ends, which lost 5 bases and 13 bases, there was a span of 18 bases. CDR3 size: 14 residues. Graves' hyperthyroidism showing no ophthalmopathy progression within 18 months was considered stable. Hyperthyroidism, newly diagnosed and lasting under 2 months, affected patients aged 18 to 65. From 10 ml of fresh peripheral blood, PBMCs were isolated. The sample holds many counts of this clonotype.

The source is a man aged 18 to 30 with Graves' hyperthyroidism. The V and J genes are TRBV15 and TRBJ2-6; possibly TRBD2 for D (5 bases). Sequences were obtained from blood. The CDR3 nucleotides are TGTGCCACCAGCGTCCGGCCCCGGGGAGAGGTCCTGACTTTC. Its protein is CATSVRPRGEVLTF.